This T cell receptor (beta chain) was identified in a study of molecular identifiers for immune sequencing clone quantification. General study points: Sharing of a barcode by identical TCR molecules could cause highly expanded clone sizes to be underestimated.

Bulk TCR libraries were made with methods that had been previously described and with listed TCR primers. TCRdb ran MiXCR on the PCR reads and lists one entry per CDR3 protein. This sample has about 300,000 distinct CDR3 sequences, with roughly a fifth found just once. This clonotype showed up many times. Antigen: not known. The sample consisted of naive CD8+ T cells from blood, with Jurkat cell RNA spiked in. Sample subset: FACS-sorted CD8+CD4-CCR7+CD45RA+ naive T cells. This sequence originates from a human donor in good health. Some libraries in this study had Jurkat cell RNA spiked in.

The CDR3 region is CASSQTEYQETQYF. The CDR3 DNA is TGTGCCAGCTCACAAACAGAGTACCAAGAGACCCAGTACTTC. The chain uses TRBV18 and TRBJ2-5; no definite D call. Per germline, CDR1 KGHSH and CDR2 LQKENI. The CDR3 contains 14 residues. V lost 4 bases and J 0 bases, leaving 9 bases between the germline ends.